A selection of T cell receptor beta chains follows, all from one sample in a study of CD4 T cells in relation to SARS-CoV-2 and coronaviruses. The method was immunoSEQ multiplex PCR; TCRdb's version includes in-frame clones alone and lacks a portion of them. The sample holds roughly 45,000 clones; approximately 80% are singletons and the top ten take under 1.5%. Antigens of these TCRs are unknown. Sequenced material: naive CD4+ T cells from PBMCs, cultured in vitro. These receptors were obtained from an adult with COVID-19. The CDR3 runs from the conserved cysteine through the conserved F or W. The D gene is left open where the match is weak. Clone size is shown for a subset of rows, as once, few, many or a class of expanded clone.

TRBD1,-,TRBV5-1,TRBJ2-7,CASSLAPGTGAYEQYF,TGCGCCAGCAGCTTGGCCCCCGGGACAGGGGCCTACGAGCAGTACTTC
-,-,TRBV5-1,TRBJ2-1,CASSLRRQGHNEQFF,TGCGCCAGCAGCTTGCGGCGGCAGGGACACAATGAGCAGTTCTTC
TRBD2,-,TRBV10-3,TRBJ2-3,CAISLTSGRTDTQYF,TGTGCCATCAGTCTAACGAGCGGGAGGACAGATACGCAGTATTTT
-,once,TRBV6-6,TRBJ2-1,CASSKQNEQFF,TGTGCCAGCTCGAAACAAAATGAGCAGTTCTTC
-,-,TRBV11-2,TRBJ2-7,CASSLIARSYEQYF,TGTGCCAGCAGCTTAATTGCCAGGAGCTACGAGCAGTACTTC
TRBD2,-,TRBV5-1,TRBJ2-1,CASKLALSYNEQFF,TGCGCCAGCAAACTAGCGCTCTCCTACAATGAGCAGTTCTTC
-,-,TRBV6-5,TRBJ2-3,CASSYSASHPTDTQYF,TGTGCCAGCAGTTACTCGGCATCCCACCCCACAGATACGCAGTATTTT
-,-,TRBV15,TRBJ2-5,CATSRVKETQYF,TGTGCCACCAGCAGAGTAAAAGAGACCCAGTACTTC
-,-,TRBV11-1,TRBJ2-2,CASSLVLAGNTGELFF,TGTGCCAGCAGCTTAGTACTAGCAGGGAACACCGGGGAGCTGTTTTTT
-,-,TRBV28,TRBJ1-2,CASSLSLQVGYTF,TGTGCCAGCAGTTTGTCTTTGCAGGTCGGCTACACCTTC
TRBD2,once,TRBV28,TRBJ2-7,CASSTIAGEIYEQYF,TGTGCCAGCAGTACGATAGCGGGAGAGATCTACGAGCAGTACTTC
TRBD2,-,TRBV4-1,TRBJ2-5,CASSQGLFAGGPGETQYF,TGCGCCAGCAGCCAAGGGTTGTTTGCGGGAGGGCCGGGAGAGACCCAGTACTTC
-,-,TRBV6-2/TRBV6-3,TRBJ2-5,CASSYGKETQYF,TGTGCCAGCAGTTACGGGAAAGAGACCCAGTACTTC
-,-,TRBV15,TRBJ2-5,CATSREKGYQETQYF,TGTGCCACCAGCAGGGAAAAGGGTTACCAAGAGACCCAGTACTTC
TRBD2,-,TRBV6-5,TRBJ2-3,CASGRGIDTQYF,TGTGCCAGCGGGAGGGGAATAGATACGCAGTATTTT
-,-,TRBV14,TRBJ2-2,CASSRNTGELFF,TGTGCCAGCAGCCGGAACACCGGGGAGCTGTTTTTT
-,-,TRBV6-1,TRBJ1-2,CASSESGYTF,TGTGCCAGCAGTGAGTCTGGCTACACCTTC
-,-,TRBV15,TRBJ1-2,CATSRDLGIPYGYTF,TGTGCCACCAGCAGAGATCTTGGGATTCCCTATGGCTACACCTTC
-,-,TRBV6-2/TRBV6-3,TRBJ2-7,CASSWDGSSYEQYF,TGTGCCAGCAGCTGGGACGGGTCCTCCTACGAGCAGTACTTC
-,-,TRBV28,TRBJ2-6,CASSSSGATGANVLTF,TGTGCCAGCAGTTCTTCAGGGGCAACAGGGGCCAACGTCCTGACTTTC
-,-,TRBV14,TRBJ1-4,CASSLSLATNEKLFF,TGTGCCAGCAGCTTATCTCTAGCAACTAATGAAAAACTGTTTTTT
-,-,TRBV6-6,TRBJ2-2,CASSYPGVGGLFF,TGTGCCAGCAGTTACCCTGGGGTGGGAGGGCTGTTTTTT
-,-,TRBV5-8,TRBJ2-7,CASSPRRLGSFYEQYF,TGTGCCAGCAGCCCTAGGAGACTAGGCTCGTTTTACGAGCAGTACTTC
TRBD2,-,TRBV19,TRBJ2-7,CASSYSGISYEQYF,TGTGCCAGTAGCTATAGCGGGATAAGCTACGAGCAGTACTTC
-,few,TRBV5-4,TRBJ1-1,CASSSRGTEAFF,TGTGCCAGCAGCTCACGGGGCACTGAAGCTTTCTTT
-,-,TRBV5-5,TRBJ1-3,CASSFRPESGSGNTIYF,TGTGCCAGCAGCTTTCGCCCGGAGTCGGGATCTGGAAACACCATATATTTT
-,-,TRBV4-2,TRBJ2-3,CASSAGGSTDTQYF,TGTGCCAGCAGCGCGGGCGGGTCCACAGATACGCAGTATTTT
TRBD1,few,TRBV10-3,TRBJ2-7,CAISGTGDVFYEQYF,TGTGCCATCAGCGGGACAGGGGACGTCTTCTACGAGCAGTACTTC
TRBD2,-,TRBV14,TRBJ2-7,CASSPRVWEGSQQYF,TGTGCCAGCAGCCCCCGTGTTTGGGAGGGCTCCCAGCAGTACTTC
-,-,TRBV19,TRBJ1-5,CASRNRANQPQHF,TGTGCCAGTAGGAACAGGGCGAACCAGCCCCAGCATTTT
-,-,TRBV7-3,TRBJ2-2,CASGQSNTGELFF,TGTGCCAGCGGACAGTCGAACACCGGGGAGCTGTTTTTT
TRBD1,-,TRBV2,TRBJ2-7,CASRFLMDRVNEQYF,TGTGCCAGCAGATTTTTAATGGACAGGGTCAACGAGCAGTACTTC
-,-,TRBV28,TRBJ2-7,CASSSLQVYDYEQYF,TGTGCCAGCAGTTCGCTCCAGGTGTACGACTACGAGCAGTACTTC
TRBD1,-,TRBV7-2,TRBJ1-4,CASSLIGTGGEKLFF,TGTGCCAGCAGCTTAATTGGGACAGGGGGGGAAAAACTGTTTTTT
TRBD1,-,TRBV7-9,TRBJ1-2,CASSPDRVYGYTF,TGTGCCAGCAGCCCGGACAGGGTCTATGGCTACACCTTC
-,-,TRBV19,TRBJ1-6,CASSPGRDNSPLHF,TGTGCCAGTAGTCCGGGCAGGGACAATTCACCCCTCCACTTT
-,few,TRBV19,TRBJ1-3,CASSVRTDFSGNTIYF,TGTGCCAGTAGTGTACGGACAGACTTCTCTGGAAACACCATATATTTT
-,-,TRBV5-1,TRBJ2-3,CASNVQGTIADTQYF,TGCGCCAGCAACGTCCAGGGGACGATCGCAGATACGCAGTATTTT
TRBD1,-,TRBV2,TRBJ2-2,CASRVGQGTGELFF,TGTGCCAGCAGGGTCGGACAGGGCACCGGGGAGCTGTTTTTT
-,once,TRBV9,TRBJ2-3,CASSVAPSSSTDTQYF,TGTGCCAGCAGCGTAGCCCCTAGCTCCAGCACAGATACGCAGTATTTT
-,-,TRBV30,TRBJ2-3,CAWSVTGLLGPNTQYF,TGTGCCTGGAGTGTGACCGGGCTCTTAGGGCCAAATACGCAGTATTTT
-,-,TRBV7-9,TRBJ2-5,CASSLGTSFVETQYF,TGTGCCAGCAGCTTGGGGACCTCGTTCGTGGAGACCCAGTACTTC
TRBD1,-,TRBV29-1,TRBJ2-7,CSVVGQGQPYEQYF,TGCAGCGTTGTCGGACAGGGTCAACCCTACGAGCAGTACTTC
-,few,TRBV9,TRBJ1-6,CASSEGRMGSPLHF,TGTGCCAGCAGCGAGGGAAGGATGGGTTCACCCCTCCACTTT
-,once,TRBV27,TRBJ2-7,CASRGRENRGHRPLRQYF,TGTGCCAGCAGAGGGAGAGAAAACCGGGGCCATCGGCCTCTTCGGCAGTACTTC
TRBD1,-,TRBV29-1,TRBJ2-3,CSVGQGETDTQYF,TGCAGCGTTGGACAGGGAGAAACAGATACGCAGTATTTT
TRBD1,-,TRBV28,TRBJ2-7,CASSFPGTGVSYEQYF,TGTGCCAGCAGTTTTCCCGGGACAGGGGTTTCCTACGAGCAGTACTTC
-,-,TRBV7-8,TRBJ2-5,CASSGRFRRQTQYF,TGTGCCAGCAGCGGAAGATTCCGGAGACAGACCCAGTACTTC
-,once,TRBV7-9,TRBJ2-7,CASSYSVPDRSRNYEQYF,TGTGCCAGCAGCTACTCCGTCCCAGACAGGTCTCGTAACTACGAGCAGTACTTC
-,-,TRBV12-3/TRBV12-4,TRBJ2-7,CASSLDTVYEQYF,TGTGCCAGCAGTTTAGACACCGTCTACGAGCAGTACTTC
-,-,TRBV24-1,TRBJ2-1,CATSEIRDAYNEQFF,TGTGCCACCAGTGAAATTAGGGACGCCTACAATGAGCAGTTCTTC
-,-,TRBV7-9,TRBJ1-4,CASSHVRIGTNEKLFF,TGTGCCAGCAGCCACGTCCGGATAGGAACTAATGAAAAACTGTTTTTT
-,-,TRBV7-9,TRBJ2-1,CASSTPRPITGNEQFF,TGTGCCAGCAGCACTCCCCGACCGATAACGGGGAATGAGCAGTTCTTC
-,-,TRBV19,TRBJ1-5,CASKNLLGGNQPQHF,TGTGCCAGTAAGAACCTTTTAGGTGGCAATCAGCCCCAGCATTTT
TRBD2,-,TRBV19,TRBJ2-1,CASSLGLAGGRDEQFF,TGTGCCAGTAGTCTCGGACTAGCGGGAGGAAGAGATGAGCAGTTCTTC
-,-,TRBV15,TRBJ2-1,CATSRERGTPYNEQFF,TGTGCCACCAGCAGGGAACGGGGAACCCCCTACAATGAGCAGTTCTTC
-,-,TRBV6-2/TRBV6-3,TRBJ1-1,CASSRPRNTEAFF,TGTGCCAGCAGCCGACCAAGGAACACTGAAGCTTTCTTT